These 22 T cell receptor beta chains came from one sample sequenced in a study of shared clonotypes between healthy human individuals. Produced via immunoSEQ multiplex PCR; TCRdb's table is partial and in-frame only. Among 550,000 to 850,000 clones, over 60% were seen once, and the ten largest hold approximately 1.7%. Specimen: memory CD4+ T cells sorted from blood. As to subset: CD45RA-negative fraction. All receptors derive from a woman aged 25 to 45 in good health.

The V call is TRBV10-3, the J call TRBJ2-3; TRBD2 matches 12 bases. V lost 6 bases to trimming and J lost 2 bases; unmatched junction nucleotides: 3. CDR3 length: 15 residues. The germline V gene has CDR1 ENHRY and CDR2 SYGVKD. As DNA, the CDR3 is TGTGCCATCAGCCTAGCGGGAGGGACCACAGATACGCAGTATTTT. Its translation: CAISLAGGTTDTQYF.

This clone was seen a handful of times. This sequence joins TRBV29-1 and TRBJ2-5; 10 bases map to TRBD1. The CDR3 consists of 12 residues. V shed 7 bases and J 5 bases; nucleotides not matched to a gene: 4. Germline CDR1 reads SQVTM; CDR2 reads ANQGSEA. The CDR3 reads CSARTGGETQYF. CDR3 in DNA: TGCAGCGCCCGGACAGGGGGTGAGACCCAGTACTTC.

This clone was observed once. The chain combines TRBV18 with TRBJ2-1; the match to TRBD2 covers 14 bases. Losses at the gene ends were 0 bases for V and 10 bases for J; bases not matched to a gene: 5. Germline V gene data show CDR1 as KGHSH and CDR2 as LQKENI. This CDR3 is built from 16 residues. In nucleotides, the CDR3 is TGTGCCAGCTCACCACCTACGGGACTAGCGGGAGTGGAGCAGTTCTTC. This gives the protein CASSPPTGLAGVEQFF.

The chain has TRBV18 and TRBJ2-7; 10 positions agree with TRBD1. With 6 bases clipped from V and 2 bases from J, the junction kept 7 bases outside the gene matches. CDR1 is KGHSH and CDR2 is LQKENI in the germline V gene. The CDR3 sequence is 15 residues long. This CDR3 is CASSQVGTGAYEQYF. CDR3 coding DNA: TGTGCCAGCTCGCAGGTGGGGACAGGGGCCTACGAGCAGTACTTC.

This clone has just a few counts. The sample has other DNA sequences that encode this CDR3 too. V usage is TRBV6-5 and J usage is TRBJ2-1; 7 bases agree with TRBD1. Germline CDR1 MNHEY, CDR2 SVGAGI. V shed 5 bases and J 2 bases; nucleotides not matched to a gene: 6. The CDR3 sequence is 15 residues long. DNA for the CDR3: TGTGCCAGCAGTCCCAGACAGGGCACCTACAATGAGCAGTTCTTC. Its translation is CASSPRQGTYNEQFF.

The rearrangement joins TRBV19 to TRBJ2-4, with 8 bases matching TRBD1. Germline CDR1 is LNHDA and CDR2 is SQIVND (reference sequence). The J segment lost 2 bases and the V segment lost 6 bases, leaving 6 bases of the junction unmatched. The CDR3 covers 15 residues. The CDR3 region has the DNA TGTGCCAGTAGGCAAGACAGGGGAACCAAAAACATTCAGTACTTC. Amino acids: CASRQDRGTKNIQYF.

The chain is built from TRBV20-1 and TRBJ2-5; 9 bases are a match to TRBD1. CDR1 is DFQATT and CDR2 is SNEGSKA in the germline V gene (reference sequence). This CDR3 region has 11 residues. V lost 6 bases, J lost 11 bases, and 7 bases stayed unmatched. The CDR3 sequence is CSATGGWEQYF. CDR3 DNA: TGCAGTGCCACAGGGGGCTGGGAGCAGTACTTC.

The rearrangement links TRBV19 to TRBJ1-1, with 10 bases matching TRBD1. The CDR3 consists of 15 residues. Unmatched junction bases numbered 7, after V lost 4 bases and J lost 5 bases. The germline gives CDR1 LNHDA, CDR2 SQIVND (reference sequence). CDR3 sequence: CASSRRGTGETEAFF. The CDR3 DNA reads TGTGCCAGTAGTAGAAGAGGGACAGGGGAAACTGAAGCTTTCTTT.

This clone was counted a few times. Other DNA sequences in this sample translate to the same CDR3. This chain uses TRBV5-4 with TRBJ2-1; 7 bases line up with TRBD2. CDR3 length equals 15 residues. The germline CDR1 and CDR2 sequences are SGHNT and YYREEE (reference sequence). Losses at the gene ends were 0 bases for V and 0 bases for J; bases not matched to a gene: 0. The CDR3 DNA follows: TGTGCCAGCAGCTTGGGGACTAGCTCCTACAATGAGCAGTTCTTC. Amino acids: CASSLGTSSYNEQFF.

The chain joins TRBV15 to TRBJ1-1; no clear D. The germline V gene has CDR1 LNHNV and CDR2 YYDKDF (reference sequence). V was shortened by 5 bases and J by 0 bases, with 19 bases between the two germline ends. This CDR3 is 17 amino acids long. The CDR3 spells CATSGRLPFGMNTEAFF. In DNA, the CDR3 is TGTGCCACCAGCGGACGTCTTCCATTTGGGATGAACACTGAAGCTTTCTTT.

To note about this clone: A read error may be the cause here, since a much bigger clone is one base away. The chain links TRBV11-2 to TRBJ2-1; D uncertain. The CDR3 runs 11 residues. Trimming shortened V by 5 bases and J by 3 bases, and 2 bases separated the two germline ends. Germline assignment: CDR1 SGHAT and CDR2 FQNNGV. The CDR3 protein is CASSVYNEQFF. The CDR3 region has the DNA TGTGCCAGCAGCGTCTACAATGAGCAGTTCTTC.

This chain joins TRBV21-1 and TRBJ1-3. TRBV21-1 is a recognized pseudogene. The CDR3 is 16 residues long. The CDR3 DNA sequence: TGTGCCAGCAGCGGATTTAGACGCTCCTCTGGAAACACCATATATTTT. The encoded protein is CASSGFRRSSGNTIYF.

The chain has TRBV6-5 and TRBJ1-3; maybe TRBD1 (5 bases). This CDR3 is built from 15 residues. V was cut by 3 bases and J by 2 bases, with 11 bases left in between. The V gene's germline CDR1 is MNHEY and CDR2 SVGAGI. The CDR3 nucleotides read TGTGCCAGCAGTTATGACTGGGGGGCTGGAAACACCATATATTTT. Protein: CASSYDWGAGNTIYF.

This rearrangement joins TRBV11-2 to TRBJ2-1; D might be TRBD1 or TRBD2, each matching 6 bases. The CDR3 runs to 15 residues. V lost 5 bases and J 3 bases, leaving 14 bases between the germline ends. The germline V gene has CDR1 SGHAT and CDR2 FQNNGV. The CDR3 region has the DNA TGTGCCAGCAGCCCAGGGGACTCCAACTACAATGAGCAGTTCTTC. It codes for CASSPGDSNYNEQFF.

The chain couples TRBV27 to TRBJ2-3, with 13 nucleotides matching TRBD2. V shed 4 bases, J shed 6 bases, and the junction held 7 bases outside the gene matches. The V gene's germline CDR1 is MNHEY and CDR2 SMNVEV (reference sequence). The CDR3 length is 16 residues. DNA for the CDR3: TGTGCCAGCAGTTCTCGACTAGCGGGAGGAACGGATACGCAGTATTTT. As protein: CASSSRLAGGTDTQYF.

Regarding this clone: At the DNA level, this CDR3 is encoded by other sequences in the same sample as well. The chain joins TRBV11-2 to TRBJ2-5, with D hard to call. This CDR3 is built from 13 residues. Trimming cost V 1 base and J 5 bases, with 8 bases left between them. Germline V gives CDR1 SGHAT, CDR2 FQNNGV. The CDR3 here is CASSLGVEETQYF. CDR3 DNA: TGTGCCAGCAGCTTAGGGGTAGAGGAGACCCAGTACTTC.

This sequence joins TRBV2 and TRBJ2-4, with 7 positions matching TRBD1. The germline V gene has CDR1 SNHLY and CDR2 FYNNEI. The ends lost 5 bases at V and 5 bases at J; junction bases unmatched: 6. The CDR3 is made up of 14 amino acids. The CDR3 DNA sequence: TGTGCCAGCAGTCGACAGGGTCAACAAAACATTCAGTACTTC. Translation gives CASSRQGQQNIQYF.

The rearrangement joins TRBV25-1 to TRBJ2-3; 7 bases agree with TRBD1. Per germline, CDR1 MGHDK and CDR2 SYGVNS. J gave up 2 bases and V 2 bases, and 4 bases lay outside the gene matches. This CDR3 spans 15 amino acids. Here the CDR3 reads CASSERGGPTDTQYF. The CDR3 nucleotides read TGTGCCAGCAGTGAAAGAGGGGGCCCCACAGATACGCAGTATTTT.

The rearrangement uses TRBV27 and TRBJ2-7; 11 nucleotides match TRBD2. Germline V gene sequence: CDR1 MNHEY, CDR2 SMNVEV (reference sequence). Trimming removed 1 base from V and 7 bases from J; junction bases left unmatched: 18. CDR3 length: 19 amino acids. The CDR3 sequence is CASSLWVPQRTSGLREQYF. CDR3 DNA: TGTGCCAGCAGTTTATGGGTCCCTCAGCGGACTAGCGGGCTTCGGGAGCAGTACTTC.

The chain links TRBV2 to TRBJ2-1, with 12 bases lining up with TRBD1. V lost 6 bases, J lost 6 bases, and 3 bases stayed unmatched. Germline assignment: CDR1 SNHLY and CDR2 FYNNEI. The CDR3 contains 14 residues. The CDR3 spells CASRPGQGANEQFF. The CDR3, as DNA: TGTGCCAGCAGACCGGGACAGGGGGCCAATGAGCAGTTCTTC. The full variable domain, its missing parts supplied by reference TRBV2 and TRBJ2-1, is EPEVTQTPSHQVTQMGQEVILRCVPISNHLYFYWYRQILGQKVEFLVSFYNNEISEKSEIFDDQFSVERPDGSNFTLKIRSTKLEDSAMYFCASRPGQGANEQFFGPGTRLTVL.

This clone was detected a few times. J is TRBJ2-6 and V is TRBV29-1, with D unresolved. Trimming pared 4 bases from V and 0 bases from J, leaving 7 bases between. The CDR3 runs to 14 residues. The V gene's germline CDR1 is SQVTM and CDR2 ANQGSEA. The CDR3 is CSVGTDSGANVLTF. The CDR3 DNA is TGCAGCGTTGGGACCGACTCTGGGGCCAACGTCCTGACTTTC.

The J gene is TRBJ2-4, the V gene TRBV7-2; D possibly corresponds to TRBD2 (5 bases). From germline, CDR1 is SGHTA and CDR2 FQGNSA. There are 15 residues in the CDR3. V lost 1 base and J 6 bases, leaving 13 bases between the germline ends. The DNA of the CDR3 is TGTGCCAGCAGCTTAGTTCGTAGCGATCGAAACATTCAGTACTTC. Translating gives CASSLVRSDRNIQYF.